Listed below are T cell receptor beta chains from one sample, sequenced in a study of shared T cell receptors in the human thymus. Method: immunoSEQ multiplex PCR; TCRdb's copy keeps in-frame clones and lacks some. The sample records over 650,000 clones, about 90% being singletons. The sample was also linked to a second study, of human thymus T cells.

Sequencing was done on a sample of thymocytes. The receptors come from a boy younger than two with a congenital heart defect. The CDR3 runs from the conserved cysteine through the conserved F or W. A D gene is named only where the DNA matches it firmly. Clone size appears in some rows only: once, few, many, or a class for an expanded clone.

TRBD2,TRBV5-4,17,once,TRBJ2-3,TGTGCCAGCAGCTTGTTGCTAGCGGGGGGGCCCACAGATACGCAGTATTTT,CASSLLLAGGPTDTQYF
.,TRBV6-1,17,.,TRBJ1-1,TGTGCCAGCAGTGAAACAGAGATCAACCTTACGAACACTGAAGCTTTCTTT,CASSETEINLTNTEAFF
.,TRBV7-2,14,.,TRBJ2-4,TGTGCCAGCAGCTTCTGCGGGGGCGGGGACATTCAGTACTTC,CASSFCGGGDIQYF
.,TRBV6-5,12,.,TRBJ2-6,TGTGCCAGCCGGGCTGGGGCCAACGTCCTGACTTTC,CASRAGANVLTF
.,TRBV15,14,.,TRBJ1-2,TGTGCCACCAGCAGAGAGCAGGGCGGCTATGGCTACACCTTC,CATSREQGGYGYTF
.,TRBV15,17,.,TRBJ1-6,TGTGCCACCAGCAGAGTGGAGGAAGGATTCTATAATTCCCCCCTCCACTTT,CATSRVEEGFYNSPLHF
TRBD2,TRBV10-2,18,.,TRBJ2-3,TGCGCCAGCAGTGATTCCCGGGCCGTCGACGCGGGAGGGGATACGCAGTATTTT,CASSDSRAVDAGGDTQYF
TRBD1,TRBV18,15,.,TRBJ1-5,TGTGCCAGCTCACTTAGACAGGGGTTCAATCAGCCCCAGCATTTT,CASSLRQGFNQPQHF
.,TRBV27,13,.,TRBJ2-7,TGTGCCAGCGCTTGGGGCAGCTCCTACGAGCAGTACTTC,CASAWGSSYEQYF
.,TRBV19,16,.,TRBJ1-3,TGTGCCAGTAGTGGCCGACGGGAGCGCTCTGGAAACACCATATATTTT,CASSGRRERSGNTIYF
.,TRBV4-3,13,.,TRBJ1-2,TGCGCCAGCAGCCAAGAAGGGGGCTATGGCTACACCTTC,CASSQEGGYGYTF
TRBD1,TRBV4-2,14,.,TRBJ1-2,TGTGCCAGCAGCCAAGTCCGACAGGGATATGGCTACACCTTC,CASSQVRQGYGYTF
TRBD1,TRBV27,15,.,TRBJ2-7,TGTGCCAGCGGAGAGGGGACAGGGGGCTCCCACGAGCAGTACTTC,CASGEGTGGSHEQYF
.,TRBV9,13,once,TRBJ1-1,TGTGCCAGCAGCGTAGGTGGGCACACTGAAGCTTTCTTT,CASSVGGHTEAFF
.,TRBV9,14,.,TRBJ1-6,TGTGCCAGCAGGGACAACTCCTATAATTCACCCCTCCACTTT,CASRDNSYNSPLHF
TRBD2,TRBV27,14,.,TRBJ2-5,TGTGCCAGCAGTTTTGCCCCGGGGGGGAAGACCCAGTACTTC,CASSFAPGGKTQYF
TRBD1,TRBV10-3,17,.,TRBJ2-6,TGTGCCATCAGTGAGTCGAGAGGGGGCACGGGGGCCAACGTCCTGACTTTC,CAISESRGGTGANVLTF
.,TRBV6-5,14,.,TRBJ1-6,TGTGCCGGAGGAGGGGATGGCTATAATTCACCCCTCCACTTT,CAGGGDGYNSPLHF
TRBD1,TRBV25-1,16,.,TRBJ2-7,TGTGCCAGTGCAACAGGGGGCGAAAGGAATATTGAAGAGCAGTACTTC,CASATGGERNIEEQYF
.,TRBV11-2,16,.,TRBJ2-7,TGTGCCAGCAGAACCCTTAGCGGCCCGAGCTCCTACGAGCAGTACTTC,CASRTLSGPSSYEQYF
TRBD1,TRBV28,17,.,TRBJ2-7,TGTGCCAGCAGGATACCGGGACAGAGACCATCCACCTACGAGCAGTACTTC,CASRIPGQRPSTYEQYF
.,TRBV28,15,few,TRBJ1-2,TGTGCCAGCAGTCCGTGGGACTTGGACCTTTATGGCTACACCTTC,CASSPWDLDLYGYTF
.,TRBV7-6,16,few,TRBJ1-3,TGTGCCAGCAGCTTAGGTACAGTTTGCACTGGAAACACCATATATTTT,CASSLGTVCTGNTIYF
TRBD1,TRBV11-1,13,.,TRBJ2-7,TGTGCCAGCAGCACCCTACAGGGGAGAGAGCAGTACTTC,CASSTLQGREQYF
TRBD2,TRBV29-1,16,.,TRBJ2-1,TGCAGCGTTGAGTTAGCCTCTCCTAGCGGGAGCCATGAGCAGTTCTTC,CSVELASPSGSHEQFF
TRBD2,TRBV28,16,.,TRBJ2-7,TGTGCCAGCGGTACTGGGACTAGCGGGATATTGGACGAGCAGTACTTC,CASGTGTSGILDEQYF
.,TRBV21-1,16,.,TRBJ2-7,TGTGCCAGCAGCAAAGGGACAGGACAGGCGACGTCCGAGCAGTACTTC,CASSKGTGQATSEQYF
TRBD1,TRBV5-6,15,once,TRBJ1-4,TGTGCCAGCAGTGTTGGACAGGGGGGGAGTGAAAAACTGTTTTTT,CASSVGQGGSEKLFF
.,TRBV7-9,16,.,TRBJ2-1,TGTGCCAGCAGACCACACCGGAGGCGGGGCGACGATGAGCAGTTCTTC,CASRPHRRRGDDEQFF
TRBD1,TRBV5-8,16,.,TRBJ1-4,TGTGCCAGCAGCCTGCGGACAGGGACAACTAATGAAAAACTGTTTTTT,CASSLRTGTTNEKLFF
.,TRBV21-1,14,.,TRBJ1-4,TGTGCCAGCAGCATCCCGGGACATGGTGAAAAACTGTTTTTT,CASSIPGHGEKLFF
TRBD1,TRBV10-2,16,.,TRBJ2-1,TGCGCCAGCAGTGAGTCACGGGACAGGGCCTACAATGAGCAGTTCTTC,CASSESRDRAYNEQFF